Here is one T cell receptor beta chain with its context. The antigen is not known. This sample was included in a study of shared clonotypes between healthy human individuals. Study conclusions and caveats: All-four-donor shared clonotypes had higher generation probabilities than non-shared clonotypes did.

The test was conducted at deep level. Profiled with immunoSEQ multiplex PCR; TCRdb holds only in-frame clones, not every one. The repertoire consists of hundreds of thousands of clones, with around 96% occurring once and the leading ten covering 0.11%. CD45RO-negative cells were positively selected for CCR7, leaving out terminally differentiated effector memory CD45RA+ cells. Per the germline V gene, CDR1 is MNHEY and CDR2 is SMNVEV (reference sequence). Losses at the gene ends were 6 bases for V and 6 bases for J; bases not matched to a gene: 5. The CDR3 spans 14 residues. The sequence derives from a woman aged 25-40 years in good health. This chain joins TRBV27 and TRBJ2-1; 10 bases line up with TRBD2. Sequenced material: naive CD8+ T cells sorted from blood. The CDR3 loop is CASSGLADINEQFF. The CDR3 nucleotides read TGTGCCAGCAGCGGACTAGCGGATATCAATGAGCAGTTCTTC.